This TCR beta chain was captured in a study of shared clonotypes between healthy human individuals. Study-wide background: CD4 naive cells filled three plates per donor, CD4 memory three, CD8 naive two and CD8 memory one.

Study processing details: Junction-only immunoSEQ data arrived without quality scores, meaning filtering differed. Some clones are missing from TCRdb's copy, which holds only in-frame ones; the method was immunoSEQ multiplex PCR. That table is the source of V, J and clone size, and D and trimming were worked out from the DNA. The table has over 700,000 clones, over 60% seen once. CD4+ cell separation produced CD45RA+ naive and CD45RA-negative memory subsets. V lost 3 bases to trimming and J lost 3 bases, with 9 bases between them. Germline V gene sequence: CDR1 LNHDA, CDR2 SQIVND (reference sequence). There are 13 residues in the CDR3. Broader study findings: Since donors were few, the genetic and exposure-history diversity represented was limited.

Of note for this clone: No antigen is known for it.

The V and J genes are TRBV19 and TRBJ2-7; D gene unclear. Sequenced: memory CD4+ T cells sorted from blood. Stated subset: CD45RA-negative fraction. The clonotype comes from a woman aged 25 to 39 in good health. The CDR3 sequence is CASSMSHGYEQYF. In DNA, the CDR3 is TGTGCCAGTAGTATGAGTCACGGCTACGAGCAGTACTTC. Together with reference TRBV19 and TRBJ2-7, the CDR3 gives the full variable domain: DGGITQSPKYLFRKEGQNVTLSCEQNLNHDAMYWYRQDPGQGLRLIYYSQIVNDFQKGDIAEGYSVSREKKESFPLTVTSAQKNPTAFYLCASSMSHGYEQYFGPGTRLTVT.